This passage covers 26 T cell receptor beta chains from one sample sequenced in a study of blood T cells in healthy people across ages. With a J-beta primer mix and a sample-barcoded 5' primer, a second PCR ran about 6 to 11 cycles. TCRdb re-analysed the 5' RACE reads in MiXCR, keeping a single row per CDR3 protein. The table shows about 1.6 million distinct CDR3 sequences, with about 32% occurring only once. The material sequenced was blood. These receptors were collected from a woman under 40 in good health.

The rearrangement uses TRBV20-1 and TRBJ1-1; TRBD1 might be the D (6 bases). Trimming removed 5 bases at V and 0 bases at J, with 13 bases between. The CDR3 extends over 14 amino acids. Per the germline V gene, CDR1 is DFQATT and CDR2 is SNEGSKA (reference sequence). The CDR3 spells CSAPLTGLNTEAFF. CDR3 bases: TGCAGTGCTCCCCTGACAGGTCTGAACACTGAAGCTTTCTTT.

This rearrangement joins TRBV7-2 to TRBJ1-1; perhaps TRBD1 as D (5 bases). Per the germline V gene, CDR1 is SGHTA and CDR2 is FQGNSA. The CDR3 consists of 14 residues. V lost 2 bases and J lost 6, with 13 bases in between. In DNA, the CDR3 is TGTGCCAGCAGCTTATCAGCCCGGGGGGCTGAAGCTTTCTTT. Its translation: CASSLSARGAEAFF.

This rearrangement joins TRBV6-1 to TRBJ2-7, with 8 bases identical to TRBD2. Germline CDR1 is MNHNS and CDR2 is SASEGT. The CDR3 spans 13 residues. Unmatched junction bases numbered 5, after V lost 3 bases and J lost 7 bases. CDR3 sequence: CASSETSAGEQYF. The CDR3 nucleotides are TGTGCCAGCAGTGAGACTAGCGCGGGGGAGCAGTACTTC.

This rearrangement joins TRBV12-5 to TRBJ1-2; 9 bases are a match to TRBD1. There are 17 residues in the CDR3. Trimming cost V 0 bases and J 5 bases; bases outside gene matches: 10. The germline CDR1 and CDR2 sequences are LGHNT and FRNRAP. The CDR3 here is CASGLVAGQGMLYGYTF. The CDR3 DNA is TGTGCTAGTGGTTTGGTCGCTGGACAGGGGATGTTATATGGCTACACCTTC.

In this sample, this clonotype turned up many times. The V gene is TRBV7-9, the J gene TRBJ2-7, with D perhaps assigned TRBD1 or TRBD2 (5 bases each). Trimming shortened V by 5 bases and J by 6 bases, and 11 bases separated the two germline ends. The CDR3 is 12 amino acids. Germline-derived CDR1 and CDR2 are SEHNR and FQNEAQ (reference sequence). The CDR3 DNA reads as TGTGCCAGCAGCCCCTCGAGGGGCGAGCAGTACTTC. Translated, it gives CASSPSRGEQYF.

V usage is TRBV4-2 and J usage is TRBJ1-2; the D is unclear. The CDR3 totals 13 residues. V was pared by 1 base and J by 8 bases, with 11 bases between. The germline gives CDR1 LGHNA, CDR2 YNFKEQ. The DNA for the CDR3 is TGTGCCAGCAGCCAAGTCTGGGTTGACGGCTACACCTTC. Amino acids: CASSQVWVDGYTF.

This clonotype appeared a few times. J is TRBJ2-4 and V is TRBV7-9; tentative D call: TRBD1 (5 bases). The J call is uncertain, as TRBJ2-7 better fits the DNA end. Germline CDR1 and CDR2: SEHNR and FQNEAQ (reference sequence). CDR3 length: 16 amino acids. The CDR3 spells CASSSTIRVRLDEQYF. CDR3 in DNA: TGTGCCAGCAGCTCCACCATCAGGGTTAGGTTAGACGAGCAGTACTTC.

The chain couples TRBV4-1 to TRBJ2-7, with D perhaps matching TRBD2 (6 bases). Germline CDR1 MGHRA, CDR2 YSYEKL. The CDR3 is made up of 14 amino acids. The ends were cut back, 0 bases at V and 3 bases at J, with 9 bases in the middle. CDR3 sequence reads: CASSQDFGGYEQYF. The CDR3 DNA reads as TGCGCCAGCAGCCAAGATTTCGGGGGCTACGAGCAGTACTTC.

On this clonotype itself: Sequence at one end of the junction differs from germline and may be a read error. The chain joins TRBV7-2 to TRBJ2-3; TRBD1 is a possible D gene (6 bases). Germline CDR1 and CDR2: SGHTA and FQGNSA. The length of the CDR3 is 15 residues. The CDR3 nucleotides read TGTGCCAGCAGCTTTGACGGACAGAGAACAGATACGCAGGATTTT. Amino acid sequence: CASSFDGQRTDTQDF.

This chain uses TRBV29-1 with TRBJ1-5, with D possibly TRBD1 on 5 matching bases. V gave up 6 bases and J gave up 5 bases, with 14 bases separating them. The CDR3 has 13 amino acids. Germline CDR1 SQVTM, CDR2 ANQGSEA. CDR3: CSVETATDQPQHF. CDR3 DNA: TGCAGCGTCGAGACAGCGACGGATCAGCCCCAGCATTTT.

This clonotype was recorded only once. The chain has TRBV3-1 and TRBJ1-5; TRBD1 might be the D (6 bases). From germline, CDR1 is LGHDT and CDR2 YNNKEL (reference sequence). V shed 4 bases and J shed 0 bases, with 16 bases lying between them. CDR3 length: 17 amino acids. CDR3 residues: CASSLTAGVSSNQPQHF. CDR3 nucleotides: TGTGCCAGCAGCCTGACAGCAGGGGTTAGTAGCAATCAGCCCCAGCATTTT. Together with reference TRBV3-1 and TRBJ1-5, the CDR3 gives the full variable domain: DTAVSQTPKYLVTQMGNDKSIKCEQNLGHDTMYWYKQDSKKFLKIMFSYNNKELIINETVPNRFSPKSPDKAHLNLHINSLELGDSAVYFCASSLTAGVSSNQPQHFGDGTRLSIL.

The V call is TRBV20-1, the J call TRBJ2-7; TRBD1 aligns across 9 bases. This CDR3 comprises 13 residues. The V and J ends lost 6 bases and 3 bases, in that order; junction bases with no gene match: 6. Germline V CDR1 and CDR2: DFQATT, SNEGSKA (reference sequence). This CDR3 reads CSAIRDRDYEQYF. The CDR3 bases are TGCAGTGCGATCCGGGACAGGGACTACGAGCAGTACTTC.

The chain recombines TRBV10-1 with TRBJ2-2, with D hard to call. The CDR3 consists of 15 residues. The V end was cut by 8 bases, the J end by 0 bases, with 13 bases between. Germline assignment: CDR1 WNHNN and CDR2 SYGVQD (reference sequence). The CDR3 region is CASGQGTANTGELFF. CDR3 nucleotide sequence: TGCGCCAGCGGCCAAGGTACCGCGAACACCGGGGAGCTGTTTTTT.

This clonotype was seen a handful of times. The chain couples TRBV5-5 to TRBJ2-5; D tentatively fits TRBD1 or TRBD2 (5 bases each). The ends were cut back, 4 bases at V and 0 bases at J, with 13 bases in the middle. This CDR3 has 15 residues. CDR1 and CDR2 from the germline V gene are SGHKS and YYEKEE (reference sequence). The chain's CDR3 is CASSLGELYQETQYF. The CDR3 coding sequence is TGTGCCAGCAGCCTAGGGGAGCTGTACCAAGAGACCCAGTACTTC.

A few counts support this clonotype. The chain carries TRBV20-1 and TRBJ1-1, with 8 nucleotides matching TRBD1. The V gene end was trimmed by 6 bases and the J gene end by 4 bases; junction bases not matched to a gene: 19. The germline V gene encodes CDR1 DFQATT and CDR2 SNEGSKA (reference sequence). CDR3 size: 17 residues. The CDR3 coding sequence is TGCAGTGCAAGACCCCTGGACAGGGCCCGACTTTCCACTGAAGCTTTCTTT. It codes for CSARPLDRARLSTEAFF.

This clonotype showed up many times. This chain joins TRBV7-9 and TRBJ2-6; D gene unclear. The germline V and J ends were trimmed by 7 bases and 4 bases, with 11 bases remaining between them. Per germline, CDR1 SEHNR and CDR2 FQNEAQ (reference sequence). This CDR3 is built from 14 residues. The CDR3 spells CASIPIGGANVLTF. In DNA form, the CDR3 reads TGTGCCAGCATCCCTATAGGGGGGGCCAACGTCCTGACTTTC. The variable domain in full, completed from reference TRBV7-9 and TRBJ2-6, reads DTGVSQNPRHKITKRGQNVTFRCDPISEHNRLYWYRQTLGQGPEFLTYFQNEAQLEKSRLLSDRFSAERPKGSFSTLEIQRTEQGDSAMYLCASIPIGGANVLTFGAGSRLTVL.

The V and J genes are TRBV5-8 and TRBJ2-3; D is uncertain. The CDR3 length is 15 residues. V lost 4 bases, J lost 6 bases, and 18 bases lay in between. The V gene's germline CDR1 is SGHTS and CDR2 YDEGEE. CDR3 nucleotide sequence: TGTGCCAGCAGCACCATAGGCCCGATCGGTGATACGCAGTATTTT. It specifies CASSTIGPIGDTQYF.

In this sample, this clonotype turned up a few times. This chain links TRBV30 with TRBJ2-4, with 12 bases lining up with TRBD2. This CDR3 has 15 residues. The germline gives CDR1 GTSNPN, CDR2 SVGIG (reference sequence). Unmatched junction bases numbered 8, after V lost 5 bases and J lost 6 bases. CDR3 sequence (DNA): TGTGCCTGGGGTCAACTAGCGGGAGGAATAAACATTCAGTACTTC. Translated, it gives CAWGQLAGGINIQYF. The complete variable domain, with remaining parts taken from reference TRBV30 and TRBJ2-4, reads SQTIHQWPATLVQPVGSPLSLECTVEGTSNPNLYWYRQAAGRGLQLLFYSVGIGQISSEVPQNLSASRPQDRQFILSSKKLLLSDSGFYLCAWGQLAGGINIQYFGAGTRLSVL.

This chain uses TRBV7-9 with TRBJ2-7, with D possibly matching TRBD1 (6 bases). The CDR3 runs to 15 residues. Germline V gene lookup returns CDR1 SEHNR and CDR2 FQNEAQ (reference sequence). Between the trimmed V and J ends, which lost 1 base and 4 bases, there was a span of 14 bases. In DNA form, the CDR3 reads TGTGCCAGCAGCTTAGGGAGGACAGACTTATACGAGCAGTACTTC. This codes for CASSLGRTDLYEQYF.

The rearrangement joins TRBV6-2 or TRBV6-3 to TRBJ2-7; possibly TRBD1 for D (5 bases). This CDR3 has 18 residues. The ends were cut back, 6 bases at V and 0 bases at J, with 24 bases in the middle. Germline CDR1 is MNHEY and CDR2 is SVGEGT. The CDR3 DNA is TGTGCCAGCAGCCTCCTCAGTAATTGGAGCCAGGGCTCCTACGAGCAGTACTTC. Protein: CASSLLSNWSQGSYEQYF.

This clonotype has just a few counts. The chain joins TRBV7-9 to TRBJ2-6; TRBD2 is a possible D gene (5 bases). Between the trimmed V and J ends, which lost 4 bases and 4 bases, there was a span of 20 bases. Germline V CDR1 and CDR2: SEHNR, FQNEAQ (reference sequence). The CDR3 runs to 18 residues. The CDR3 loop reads CASSSPPGKGTGANVLTF. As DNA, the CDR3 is TGTGCCAGCAGCTCCCCACCCGGGAAAGGAACCGGGGCCAACGTCCTGACTTTC. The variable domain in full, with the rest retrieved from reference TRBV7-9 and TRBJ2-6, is DTGVSQNPRHKITKRGQNVTFRCDPISEHNRLYWYRQTLGQGPEFLTYFQNEAQLEKSRLLSDRFSAERPKGSFSTLEIQRTEQGDSAMYLCASSSPPGKGTGANVLTFGAGSRLTVL.

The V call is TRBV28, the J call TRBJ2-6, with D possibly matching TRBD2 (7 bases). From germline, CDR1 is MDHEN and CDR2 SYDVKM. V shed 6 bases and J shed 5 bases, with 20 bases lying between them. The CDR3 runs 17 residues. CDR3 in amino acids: CASRAPFGGAWANVLTF. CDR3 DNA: TGTGCCAGCAGGGCCCCCTTTGGGGGGGCCTGGGCCAACGTCCTGACTTTC.

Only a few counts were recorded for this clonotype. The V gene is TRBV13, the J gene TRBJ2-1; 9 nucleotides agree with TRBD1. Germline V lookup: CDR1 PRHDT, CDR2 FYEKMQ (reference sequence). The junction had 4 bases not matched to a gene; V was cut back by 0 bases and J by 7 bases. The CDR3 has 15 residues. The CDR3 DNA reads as TGTGCCAGCAGCTTAGGGGGACAGGGTGGGAATGAGCAGTTCTTC. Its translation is CASSLGGQGGNEQFF.

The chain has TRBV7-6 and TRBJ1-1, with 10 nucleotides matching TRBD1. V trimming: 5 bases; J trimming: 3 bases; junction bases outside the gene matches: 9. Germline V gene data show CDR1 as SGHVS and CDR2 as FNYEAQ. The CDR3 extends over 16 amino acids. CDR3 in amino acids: CASSPGTGDEDTEAFF. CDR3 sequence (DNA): TGTGCCAGCAGCCCCGGGACAGGGGACGAGGACACTGAAGCTTTCTTT.

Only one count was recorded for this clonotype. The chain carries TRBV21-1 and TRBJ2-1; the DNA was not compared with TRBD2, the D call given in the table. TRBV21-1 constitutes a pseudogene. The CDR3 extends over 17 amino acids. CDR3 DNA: TGTGCCAGCAGCAAAGCGTGTAGGCGGGAGCGAAACAATGAGCAGTTCTTC. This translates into CASSKACRRERNNEQFF.

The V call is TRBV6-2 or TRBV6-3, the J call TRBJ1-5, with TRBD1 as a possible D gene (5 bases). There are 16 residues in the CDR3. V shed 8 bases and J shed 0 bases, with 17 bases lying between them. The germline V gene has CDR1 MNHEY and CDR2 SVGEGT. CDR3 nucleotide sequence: TGTGCCAGCGCCCTTTCTGACAGCTATAGCAATCAGCCCCAGCATTTT. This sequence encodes CASALSDSYSNQPQHF.